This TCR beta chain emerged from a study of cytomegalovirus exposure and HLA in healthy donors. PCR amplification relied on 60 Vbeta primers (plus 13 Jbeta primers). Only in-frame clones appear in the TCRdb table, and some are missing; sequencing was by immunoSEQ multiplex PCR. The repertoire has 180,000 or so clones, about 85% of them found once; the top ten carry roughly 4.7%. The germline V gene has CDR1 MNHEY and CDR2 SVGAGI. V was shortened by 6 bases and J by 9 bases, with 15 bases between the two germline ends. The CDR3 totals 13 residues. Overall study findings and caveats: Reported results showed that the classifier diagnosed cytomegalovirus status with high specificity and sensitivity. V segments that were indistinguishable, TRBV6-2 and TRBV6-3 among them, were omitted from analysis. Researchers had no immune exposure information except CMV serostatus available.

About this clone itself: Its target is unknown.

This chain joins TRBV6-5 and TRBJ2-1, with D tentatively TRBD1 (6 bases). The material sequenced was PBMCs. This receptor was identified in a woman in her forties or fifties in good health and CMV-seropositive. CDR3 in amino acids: CASSIQGTGEQFF. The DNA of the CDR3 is TGTGCCAGCAGCATACAGGGTACCGGTGAGCAGTTCTTC.